These T cell receptor beta chains were read from a single sample in a study of T cell responses to AZD1222 COVID-19 vaccine. Clones were sequenced by immunoSEQ multiplex PCR, and TCRdb holds only the in-frame ones, with some missing. The sample consists of more than 150,000 clones, under 95% of them appearing once. Specimen: peripheral blood, collected on day 0 of AZD1222 vaccination. These receptors all come from an adult in good health. The CDR3 runs from the conserved cysteine through the conserved F or W. Fields, in order: J gene, clone size, V gene, D gene, CDR3 protein, CDR3 DNA. The D gene is left open where the match is weak. Rows give clone size only sometimes, using once, few, many, or a class for an expanded clone.

TRBJ2-1,.,TRBV27,TRBD2,CASSLLSGSEYNEQFF,TGTGCCAGCAGTTTACTTAGCGGGAGTGAATACAATGAGCAGTTCTTC
TRBJ2-7,.,TRBV7-9,.,CASSPPIKSSYEQYF,TGTGCCAGCAGCCCCCCCATCAAGAGCTCCTACGAGCAGTACTTC
TRBJ1-1,.,TRBV7-6,.,CASRSNGGGNTEAFF,TGTGCCAGCAGGTCAAATGGGGGCGGGAACACTGAAGCTTTCTTT
TRBJ2-3,.,TRBV5-6,TRBD1,CASSPSGGTRTDTQYF,TGTGCCAGCAGCCCATCAGGGGGTACCCGCACAGATACGCAGTATTTT
TRBJ2-5,.,TRBV5-4,TRBD2,CASSLAGGTQETQYF,TGTGCCAGCAGCTTGGCGGGGGGGACACAAGAGACCCAGTACTTC
TRBJ1-2,once,TRBV13,.,CASSLDRGVALYYGYTF,TGTGCCAGCAGCTTAGATCGGGGGGTGGCTCTTTACTATGGCTACACCTTC
TRBJ1-2,.,TRBV7-9,.,CASSSLLGYDGYTF,TGTGCCAGCAGCTCATTATTGGGGTACGATGGCTACACCTTC
TRBJ1-1,.,TRBV14,TRBD1,CATRQGMNTEAFF,TGCGCCACCAGACAGGGCATGAACACTGAAGCTTTCTTT
TRBJ2-5,.,TRBV19,TRBD2,CASSDSGGAGETQYF,TGTGCCAGTAGCGATAGCGGGGGGGCCGGAGAGACCCAGTACTTC
TRBJ2-5,.,TRBV3-1/TRBV3-2,TRBD2,CASSQDSLGLAGETQYF,TGTGCCAGCAGCCAAGACAGTCTAGGACTAGCGGGAGAGACCCAGTACTTC
TRBJ1-2,.,TRBV2,.,CASSEAKGGYTF,TGTGCCAGCAGCGAAGCTAAGGGTGGCTACACCTTC
TRBJ2-7,.,TRBV21-1,.,CASSPRGGNPYEQYF,TGTGCCAGCAGCCCTAGAGGGGGGAATCCCTACGAGCAGTACTTC
TRBJ1-5,.,TRBV6-7,.,CASSYCPQGSNQPQHF,TGTGCCAGCAGTTACTGTCCACAGGGTAGCAATCAGCCCCAGCATTTT
TRBJ1-5,once,TRBV6-5,.,CASSPRGEQPQHF,TGTGCCAGCAGTCCAAGGGGAGAGCAGCCCCAGCATTTT
TRBJ2-7,.,TRBV7-9,TRBD2,CASSLWVRGDEQYF,TGTGCCAGCAGCTTATGGGTTCGGGGGGACGAGCAGTACTTC
TRBJ1-4,.,TRBV7-2,.,CASSLAGLINEKLFF,TGTGCCAGCAGCTTAGCGGGACTGATTAATGAAAAACTGTTTTTT
TRBJ1-2,.,TRBV7-3,.,CASSLSSSGGYTF,TGTGCCAGCAGCTTAAGTTCCTCAGGAGGCTACACCTTC
TRBJ1-2,.,TRBV9,.,CASSPGGAFNYGYTF,TGTGCCAGCAGCCCGGGGGGGGCATTTAACTATGGCTACACCTTC
TRBJ2-7,.,TRBV7-9,.,CASSVSGTGTYEQYF,TGTGCCAGCAGCGTTAGCGGGACAGGGACCTACGAGCAGTACTTC
TRBJ2-1,once,TRBV19,TRBD2,CASSIGLTSGGGEQFF,TGTGCCAGTAGTATAGGTCTCACTAGCGGGGGAGGTGAGCAGTTCTTC
TRBJ1-4,once,TRBV15,TRBD1,CATSRLNRGATNEKLFF,TGTGCCACCAGCAGATTGAACAGGGGTGCAACTAATGAAAAACTGTTTTTT
TRBJ2-1,.,TRBV7-2,.,CASSPAAGSYNEQFF,TGTGCCAGCAGCCCCGCCGCTGGCTCCTACAATGAGCAGTTCTTC
TRBJ2-5,.,TRBV25-1,.,CASSEPPGRQETQYF,TGTGCCAGCAGTGAACCACCGGGCCGCCAAGAGACCCAGTACTTC
TRBJ1-1,.,TRBV7-9,.,CASSPRFNTEAFF,TGTGCCAGCAGCCCGAGGTTCAACACTGAAGCTTTCTTT
TRBJ2-3,once,TRBV14,TRBD2,CASSQGSGVTSTDTQYF,TGTGCCAGCAGCCAGGGTAGCGGGGTTACTAGCACAGATACGCAGTATTTT
TRBJ2-1,.,TRBV5-6,.,CASSLANPNNEQFF,TGTGCCAGCAGCTTGGCCAATCCTAACAATGAGCAGTTCTTC
TRBJ1-2,once,TRBV28,.,CVSRGATNYGYTF,TGCGTCAGCCGGGGGGCGACAAACTATGGCTACACCTTC
TRBJ2-7,few,TRBV6-2/TRBV6-3,.,CASSYLETDEQYF,TGTGCCAGCAGTTACTTAGAGACAGACGAGCAGTACTTC
TRBJ1-3,.,TRBV6-7,.,CASTGGNFSGNTIYF,TGTGCCAGCACAGGCGGAAACTTCTCTGGAAACACCATATATTTT
TRBJ2-5,.,TRBV7-8,TRBD2,CASNRGRDGSETQYF,TGTGCCAGCAACCGAGGGAGGGACGGGAGTGAGACCCAGTACTTC
TRBJ1-1,.,TRBV27,.,CASSLPPGRNTEAFF,TGTGCCAGCAGTTTACCGCCGGGACGGAACACTGAAGCTTTCTTT
TRBJ2-1,.,TRBV28,.,CASSLSGVNHNEQFF,TGTGCCAGCAGTTTATCAGGTGTCAACCACAATGAGCAGTTCTTC
TRBJ2-1,.,TRBV19,.,CASSIRRVDEQFF,TGTGCCAGTAGTATAAGGCGTGTTGATGAGCAGTTCTTC
TRBJ2-5,.,TRBV11-2,TRBD2,CASSLGVSSGGAEETQYF,TGTGCCAGCAGCTTAGGTGTGTCTAGCGGGGGGGCCGAAGAGACCCAGTACTTC
TRBJ2-3,.,TRBV13,.,CASSLLAASETRTDTQYF,TGTGCCAGCAGCTTACTGGCAGCTAGCGAAACTCGCACAGATACGCAGTATTTT
TRBJ1-1,.,TRBV9,TRBD1,CASSGDRDTEAFF,TGTGCCAGCAGCGGGGACAGAGACACTGAAGCTTTCTTT
TRBJ2-7,.,TRBV5-1,.,CASSLDGSSYEQYF,TGCGCCAGCAGCTTGGACGGCAGCTCCTACGAGCAGTACTTC